This TCR beta chain was profiled in a study of sequential checkpoint blockade in melanoma. About the study: Both treatment sequences were followed by maintenance nivolumab.

In this sample, this clone is medium-sized. The protocol was immunoSEQ multiplex PCR, while the TCRdb copy is restricted to in-frame clones and leaves out a portion. The sample holds around 4,000 clones, approximately 22% seen once. The J segment lost 1 base and the V segment lost 5 bases, leaving 3 bases of the junction unmatched. Germline V gene lookup returns CDR1 SGHNT and CDR2 YENEEA. There are 15 residues in the CDR3. Indicated treatment: randomized to nivolumab then ipilimumab (arm A) or the reverse (arm B). No patient had prior DNA-damaging chemotherapy. This material consisted of tumor tissue (inferred from file names), taken from a patient given nivolumab and ipilimumab in sequence. The chain carries TRBV11-3 and TRBJ1-3, with 9 nucleotides matching TRBD1. The origin of this receptor is a human donor with melanoma. The CDR3 protein is CASSRGTGSGNTIYF. In DNA, the CDR3 is TGTGCCAGCAGCCGGGGGACAGGGTCTGGAAACACCATATATTTT.